Shown below are 18 T cell receptor beta chains from a single sample sequenced in a study of T cells in localized non-small cell lung cancer. Measured with immunoSEQ multiplex PCR; TCRdb has only the in-frame clones, and not every one. The table shows under 75,000 clones, with roughly nine tenths occurring only once. This specimen was peripheral blood, taken before any cancer treatment. These receptors all come from a male donor older than 55 with stage III squamous cell lung carcinoma.

This clone came up a few times. V and J are TRBV7-9 and TRBJ1-2; 7 bases agree with TRBD1. There are 12 residues in the CDR3. The trim removed 3 bases at V and 8 bases at J, leaving 3 bases unmatched. Germline V gene lookup returns CDR1 SEHNR and CDR2 FQNEAQ (reference sequence). The CDR3 is CASSLDRRGYTF. As DNA, the CDR3 is TGTGCCAGCAGCTTGGACAGGAGAGGCTACACCTTC.

The V call is TRBV10-1, the J call TRBJ1-1, with D tentatively TRBD1 (5 bases). The CDR3 runs 15 residues. Germline V CDR1 and CDR2: WNHNN, SYGVQD (reference sequence). V dropped 0 bases and J dropped 6 bases, with 14 bases sitting between them. Here the CDR3 reads CASSESGPVGAEAFF. Here the CDR3 DNA reads TGCGCCAGCAGTGAGTCAGGCCCGGTGGGGGCTGAAGCTTTCTTT.

The genes are TRBV30 and TRBJ1-1; no clear D. Germline V gives CDR1 GTSNPN, CDR2 SVGIG (reference sequence). The CDR3 spans 12 residues. The ends were cut back, 5 bases at V and 5 bases at J, with 12 bases in the middle. CDR3 nucleotide sequence: TGTGCCTGGGCTTTGGGTTGGACTGAAGCTTTCTTT. It encodes CAWALGWTEAFF.

This chain joins TRBV6-5 and TRBJ2-2; maybe TRBD2 (5 bases). V was cut by 6 bases and J by 3 bases, with 14 bases left in between. Germline CDR1 reads MNHEY; CDR2 reads SVGAGI. This CDR3 is built from 15 residues. The CDR3 coding sequence is TGTGCCAGCAGCTCCGGGGAGATGGACACCGGGGAGCTGTTTTTT. It codes for CASSSGEMDTGELFF.

This clone was recorded once. The gene calls are TRBV5-1 and TRBJ1-2; maybe TRBD1 (5 bases). CDR1 and CDR2 from the germline V gene are SGHRS and YFSETQ. The CDR3 totals 15 residues. Trimming removed 0 bases at V and 1 base at J, with 10 bases between. CDR3 DNA sequence: TGCGCCAGCAGCTTGGAAGGGGCACTTAACTATGGCTACACCTTC. The encoded protein is CASSLEGALNYGYTF.

This clone has only one observation. CDR3 coding DNA: TGTGCCAGCAGTTACTCACCCAGGGGGCGCACCGGGGAGCTGTTTTTT. Amino acids: CASSYSPRGRTGELFF. V and J are TRBV6-6 and TRBJ2-2, with TRBD1 identical over 8 bases. Germline-derived CDR1 and CDR2 are MNHNY and SVGAGI (reference sequence). With V trimmed by 0 bases and J by 4 bases, 4 bases remained unmatched. The CDR3 is made up of 16 amino acids.

V is TRBV5-6 and J is TRBJ1-3, with TRBD1 matching 7 bases. The germline gives CDR1 SGHDT, CDR2 YYEEEE. The CDR3 covers 14 residues. V was clipped by 4 bases and J by 2 bases; unmatched bases: 3. CDR3: CASSQTGTGNTIYF. The CDR3 DNA reads as TGTGCCAGCAGCCAGACAGGGACTGGAAACACCATATATTTT.

This chain uses TRBV6-1 with TRBJ1-5, with D possibly TRBD1 on 6 matching bases. V lost 4 bases to trimming and J lost 1 base, with 14 bases between them. Germline values: CDR1 MNHNS, CDR2 SASEGT. This CDR3 is built from 16 residues. DNA of the CDR3: TGTGCCAGCAGTGGTCGGGGAGGGGGGAGCAATCAGCCCCAGCATTTT. It is translated as CASSGRGGGSNQPQHF.

This clone was seen more than once but under ten times. The DNA of the CDR3 is TGTGCCAGCAGTGTCGCTGAGCAGTCACTTTCTAGCACAGATACGCAGTATTTT. Translation gives CASSVAEQSLSSTDTQYF. V is TRBV28 and J is TRBJ2-3; D is ambiguous. The CDR3 contains 18 residues. Per germline, CDR1 MDHEN and CDR2 SYDVKM. V was pared by 5 bases and J by 0 bases, with 21 bases between.

This chain uses TRBV2 with TRBJ2-7; TRBD1 agrees at 7 bases. The CDR3 consists of 13 residues. The germline V gene encodes CDR1 SNHLY and CDR2 FYNNEI. V lost 3 bases, J lost 5 bases, and 4 bases stayed unmatched. DNA of the CDR3: TGTGCCAGCAGTGACGACAGGGTCAACGAGCAGTACGTC. Translation gives CASSDDRVNEQYV.

The chain recombines TRBV7-2 with TRBJ1-2; TRBD1 agrees at 9 bases. The CDR3 extends over 15 amino acids. Germline loops: CDR1 SGHTA, CDR2 FQGNSA. Germline trimming cut 5 bases from V and 8 bases from J; bases unmatched to any gene: 12. This chain's CDR3 is CASSHGNRGLQGYTF. Written as DNA, the CDR3 is TGTGCCAGCAGCCACGGAAACAGGGGGCTTCAGGGCTACACCTTC.

The chain links TRBV5-1 to TRBJ1-2; the D is unclear. Germline lookup yields CDR1 SGHRS and CDR2 YFSETQ. The CDR3 is made up of 13 amino acids. The germline V and J ends were trimmed by 5 bases and 5 bases, with 13 bases remaining between them. DNA of the CDR3: TGCGCCAGCAGTCCCGGGGAAAGGTATGGCTACACCTTC. Its protein is CASSPGERYGYTF.

The chain couples TRBV2 to TRBJ1-1; no definite D call. The V gene lost 1 base and the J gene lost 1 base, with 13 bases spanning the gap. The CDR3 totals 16 residues. Germline assignment: CDR1 SNHLY and CDR2 FYNNEI. The CDR3 nucleotides are TGTGCCAGCAGTGAAGGAGGTAACGTAGGGAACACTGAAGCTTTCTTT. Translation gives CASSEGGNVGNTEAFF.

This clone has only a few counts. CDR3 DNA sequence: TGTGCCAGCAGCCCCCGAGGGGGCTCCTACGAGCAGTACTTC. Its translation is CASSPRGGSYEQYF. This sequence joins TRBV7-6 and TRBJ2-7; D possibly corresponds to TRBD1 (6 bases). The germline gives CDR1 SGHVS, CDR2 FNYEAQ. V shed 5 bases and J shed 0 bases, with 11 bases lying between them. This CDR3 is 14 amino acids long.

The V call is TRBV7-9, the J call TRBJ1-4; D perhaps matches TRBD1 (5 bases). From germline, CDR1 is SEHNR and CDR2 FQNEAQ (reference sequence). The V end was cut by 5 bases, the J end by 7 bases, with 11 bases between. The CDR3 consists of 13 residues. The CDR3 sequence is CASSALGGEKLFF. CDR3 bases: TGTGCCAGCAGCGCCCTGGGGGGTGAAAAACTGTTTTTT.

This clone was detected a few times. V and J are TRBV6-1 and TRBJ2-5; D could derive from TRBD1 or TRBD2 (5 bases each). Germline loops: CDR1 MNHNS, CDR2 SASEGT. The V and J ends lost 4 bases and 5 bases respectively, with 17 bases between them. The CDR3 extends over 15 amino acids. The CDR3 sequence: CASSVGGTEGETQYF. The DNA for the CDR3 is TGTGCCAGCAGTGTAGGTGGGACCGAGGGGGAGACCCAGTACTTC.

The chain has TRBV6-1 and TRBJ2-3, with unresolved D. Germline CDR1 is MNHNS and CDR2 is SASEGT. Deletions cut 3 bases from V and 2 bases from J, with 15 bases between. CDR3 length: 16 residues. CDR3 in amino acids: CASSDELGGITDTQYF. CDR3 bases: TGTGCCAGCAGTGATGAGCTTGGCGGCATCACAGATACGCAGTATTTT.

The gene calls are TRBV7-2 and TRBJ1-2; TRBD1 matches at 9 bases. V lost 5 bases to trimming and J lost 4 bases; unmatched junction nucleotides: 8. The CDR3 runs 15 residues. The germline gives CDR1 SGHTA, CDR2 FQGNSA. This CDR3 reads CASSGSLQGAYGYTF. In DNA form, the CDR3 reads TGTGCCAGCAGCGGATCACTACAGGGGGCCTATGGCTACACCTTC.